Sequencing of this T cell receptor (beta chain) was carried out in a study of T cell responses to AZD1222 COVID-19 vaccine. Profiling relied on immunoSEQ multiplex PCR, and the TCRdb table lists in-frame clones only, not all of them. The data contain over 150,000 clones, just over 85% of them singletons. CDR1 and CDR2 (germline): KGHSH, LQKENI. This CDR3 contains 17 residues. J was trimmed by 2 bases and V by 2 bases; bases with no gene match: 1. Specimen: peripheral blood, collected on day 0 of AZD1222 vaccination. V and J are TRBV18 and TRBJ1-6; 12 bases map to TRBD1. This receptor was taken from an adult in good health. As DNA, the CDR3 is TGTGCCAGCTCACCAGGGACAGGGGGCACCTATAATTCACCCCTCCACTTT. The encoded protein is CASSPGTGGTYNSPLHF.